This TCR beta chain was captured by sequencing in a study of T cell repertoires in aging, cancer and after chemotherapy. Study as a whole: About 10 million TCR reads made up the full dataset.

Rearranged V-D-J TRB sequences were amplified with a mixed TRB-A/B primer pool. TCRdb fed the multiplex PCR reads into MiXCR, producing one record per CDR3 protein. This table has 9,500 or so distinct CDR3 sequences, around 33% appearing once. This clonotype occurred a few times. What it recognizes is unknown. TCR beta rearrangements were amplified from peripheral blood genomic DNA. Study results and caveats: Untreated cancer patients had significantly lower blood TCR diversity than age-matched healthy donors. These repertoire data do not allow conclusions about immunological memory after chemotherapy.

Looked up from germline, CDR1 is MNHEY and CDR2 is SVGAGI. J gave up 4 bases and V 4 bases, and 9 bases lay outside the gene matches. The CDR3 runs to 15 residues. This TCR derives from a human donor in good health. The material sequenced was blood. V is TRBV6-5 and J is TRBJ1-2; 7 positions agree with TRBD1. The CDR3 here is CASSSPGQSVYGYTF. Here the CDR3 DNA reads TGTGCCAGCAGTTCACCGGGACAGTCTGTCTATGGCTACACCTTC.